These 30 T cell receptor beta chains came from one sample sequenced in a study of low-dose radiotherapy and immunotherapy resistance in tumors. Time point here: after trial treatment. Treatment given: LDRT plus nivolumab, ipilimumab, low-dose cyclophosphamide and aspirin (RACIN trial). Both TCRalpha and TCRbeta chains were reverse transcribed with V-gene-specific primers. It was with a constant-region primer and a V-primer adapter that TCRs were amplified over approximately 18 PCR cycles. TCRdb analysed the reads with MiXCR anew, one entry per CDR3 protein. The table has some 100,000 distinct CDR3 sequences, 20% to 25% seen once. The source was PBMCs, collected after low-dose radiotherapy plus immunotherapy. The receptors were sampled from a female donor with ovarian cancer.

This clonotype appeared many times. This chain connects TRBV29-1 to TRBJ2-3, with D possibly TRBD2 on 5 matching bases. This CDR3 is built from 13 residues. The germline CDR1 and CDR2 sequences are SQVTM and ANQGSEA. Trimming shortened V by 5 bases and J by 2 bases, and 11 bases separated the two germline ends. DNA of the CDR3: TGCAGCGTTTCCTCGGGGTTCACAGATACGCAGTATTTT. Translating gives CSVSSGFTDTQYF.

This clonotype showed up many times. The chain uses TRBV6-2 or TRBV6-3 and TRBJ2-3; D is ambiguous. Germline CDR1 MNHEY, CDR2 SVGEGT. This CDR3 spans 16 amino acids. V was trimmed by 6 bases and J by 2 bases, leaving 18 bases between them. The CDR3 sequence: CASRTQSILSTDTQYF. The CDR3, as DNA: TGTGCCAGCAGAACCCAGTCGATCCTTTCCACAGATACGCAGTATTTT.

This clonotype was seen ten or more times. The chain has TRBV6-2 or TRBV6-3 and TRBJ2-5; D is possibly TRBD1 or TRBD2 (6 bases each). CDR3 length: 16 amino acids. Germline V gene data show CDR1 as MNHEY and CDR2 as SVGEGT. With 8 bases removed from V and 10 bases from J, the gap between germline ends came to 29 bases. The CDR3: CASDKPVGGPQSGQYF. In DNA, the CDR3 is TGTGCCAGCGACAAACCTGTGGGGGGCCCCCAATCGGGCCAGTACTTC.

This clonotype came up many times. This chain uses TRBV2 with TRBJ1-6, with D maybe TRBD1 (5 bases). Germline V gene lookup returns CDR1 SNHLY and CDR2 FYNNEI. This CDR3 contains 15 residues. Trimming removed 4 bases from V and 3 bases from J, with 10 bases in between. CDR3 in amino acids: CASSGSRVYNSPLHF. CDR3 DNA sequence: TGTGCCAGCAGTGGGAGCAGGGTCTATAATTCACCCCTCCACTTT.

The chain combines TRBV19 with TRBJ2-5; D remains unclear. Germline CDR1 reads LNHDA; CDR2 reads SQIVND (reference sequence). V was pared by 7 bases and J by 4 bases, with 22 bases between. This CDR3 has 16 residues. CDR3 sequence reads: CASNPATSFQLETQYF. The DNA for the CDR3 is TGTGCCAGTAACCCGGCGACGTCCTTTCAACTAGAGACCCAGTACTTC. The full variable domain, its missing parts supplied by reference TRBV19 and TRBJ2-5, is DGGITQSPKYLFRKEGQNVTLSCEQNLNHDAMYWYRQDPGQGLRLIYYSQIVNDFQKGDIAEGYSVSREKKESFPLTVTSAQKNPTAFYLCASNPATSFQLETQYFGPGTRLLVL.

Ten or more counts support this clonotype. The V call is TRBV5-1, the J call TRBJ2-3; 11 bases map to TRBD2. Germline CDR1 and CDR2: SGHRS and YFSETQ. The CDR3 consists of 16 residues. V shed 4 bases, J shed 1 base, and the junction held 5 bases outside the gene matches. The CDR3 loop is CASSTKLAGGTDTQYF. The CDR3 DNA follows: TGCGCCAGCAGCACCAAACTAGCGGGGGGCACAGATACGCAGTATTTT.

This clonotype was picked up many times. The chain combines TRBV20-1 with TRBJ2-1, with TRBD2 matching 12 bases. Germline CDR1 is DFQATT and CDR2 is SNEGSKA (reference sequence). Germline trimming cut 6 bases from V and 0 bases from J; bases unmatched to any gene: 12. The CDR3 length is 18 residues. Here the CDR3 reads CSARSGTSGFSSYNEQFF. The CDR3 bases are TGCAGTGCCCGCTCCGGGACTAGCGGGTTTAGCTCCTACAATGAGCAGTTCTTC.

This clonotype was counted at least ten times. The chain couples TRBV11-3 to TRBJ2-7; 8 bases match TRBD1. Unmatched junction bases numbered 6, after V lost 3 bases and J lost 2 bases. The CDR3 is 15 amino acids. Germline V gene sequence: CDR1 SGHNT, CDR2 YENEEA. CDR3 bases: TGTGCCAGCAGCTTCTCCGGGACAGGAACCTACGAGCAGTACTTC. Amino acids: CASSFSGTGTYEQYF.

This clonotype was found many times. The gene calls are TRBV28 and TRBJ1-5; TRBD1 might be the D (5 bases). The V end was cut by 3 bases, the J end by 6 bases, with 15 bases between. Germline V gives CDR1 MDHEN, CDR2 SYDVKM. This CDR3 has 15 amino acids. CDR3 coding DNA: TGTGCCAGCAGTTTTGCCCTCATGACAGTTCAGCCCCAGCATTTT. Translating it yields CASSFALMTVQPQHF.

Many counts were recorded for this clonotype. This chain connects TRBV6-2 or TRBV6-3 to TRBJ2-3, with 10 bases lining up with TRBD2. V was pared by 4 bases and J by 5 bases, with 3 bases of the junction left unmatched. CDR1 MNHEY and CDR2 SVGEGT come from the germline V gene. The CDR3 is 14 amino acids. The CDR3 coding sequence is TGTGCCAGCAGTTCACGACTAGCGGGAGATACGCAGTATTTT. This gives the protein CASSSRLAGDTQYF.

At least ten counts were recorded for this clonotype. The genes are TRBV5-1 and TRBJ1-2; D is unclear. There are 14 residues in the CDR3. Germline V lookup: CDR1 SGHRS, CDR2 YFSETQ. V gave up 5 bases and J gave up 6 bases, with 17 bases separating them. CDR3 sequence: CASRPRGFGNGYTF. The CDR3 DNA reads TGCGCCAGCAGACCCCGTGGATTCGGAAATGGCTACACCTTC.

The genes are TRBV5-1 and TRBJ2-2; 10 nucleotides agree with TRBD1. V shed 4 bases and J 4 bases; nucleotides not matched to a gene: 10. CDR1 is SGHRS and CDR2 is YFSETQ in the germline V gene. This CDR3 has 17 residues. The CDR3 nucleotides are TGCGCCAGCAGCGAGAAAACCGGGACAGGGGCCACCGGGGAGCTGTTTTTT. It yields the protein CASSEKTGTGATGELFF.

To note about this clonotype: This may arise from a read error, as a much more abundant clone is one base away. This chain joins TRBV6-5 and TRBJ1-5, with D uncertain. The CDR3 contains 14 residues. Germline values: CDR1 MNHEY, CDR2 SVGAGI. The CDR3 coding sequence is TGTACCAGCAGTTACCGGGGAGGCAATCAGCCCCAGCATTTT. This codes for CTSSYRGGNQPQHF.

This clonotype was counted ten times or more. V and J are TRBV19 and TRBJ1-3; D remains ambiguous. CDR1 is LNHDA, CDR2 SQIVND, per germline (reference sequence). The CDR3 loop spans 13 amino acids. V lost 11 bases, J lost 0 bases, and 11 bases lay in between. CDR3 loop: CAGGHNSGNTIYF. The CDR3 bases are TGTGCCGGCGGGCATAACTCTGGAAACACCATATATTTT.

Concerning this clonotype itself: It is likely a read error: a sequence one base away is far more abundant. This likely comes from a read error, as the CDR3 has no conserved phenylalanine or tryptophan at its end. This chain uses TRBV13 with TRBJ1-3; D remains ambiguous. V dropped 6 bases and J dropped 0 bases, with 12 bases sitting between them. Germline V lookup: CDR1 PRHDT, CDR2 FYEKMQ (reference sequence). This CDR3 region has 15 residues. CDR3 residues: CASSDWPYSGNTIYL. The CDR3 DNA sequence: TGTGCCAGCAGTGATTGGCCGTACTCTGGAAACACCATATATTTG.

Ten or more counts support this clonotype. The chain couples TRBV28 to TRBJ2-7; D gene uncertain. Germline CDR1 reads MDHEN; CDR2 reads SYDVKM. The CDR3 is 17 residues long. The ends were cut back, 5 bases at V and 5 bases at J, with 25 bases in the middle. CDR3 region: CASSPTPVGLEFHEQYF. In DNA, the CDR3 is TGTGCCAGCAGTCCTACCCCGGTCGGCCTCGAGTTCCACGAGCAGTACTTC.

Comments on this clonotype: This may arise from a read error, as a much more abundant clone is one base away. The rearrangement links TRBV6-2 or TRBV6-3 to TRBJ2-1; D not resolved. Trimming removed 2 bases at V and 10 bases at J, with 9 bases between. There are 12 residues in the CDR3. In germline, CDR1 is MNHEY, CDR2 SVGEGT. The DNA of the CDR3 is TGTGCCAGCAGTTACGTTTCCTACGAGCAGTTCTTC. Translating gives CASSYVSYEQFF.

This clonotype was seen repeatedly, ten times or more. The CDR3 coding sequence is TGTGCCAGCAGGCTGACTAGCGGGAGTCCTGGAGAGACCCAGTACTTC. The encoded protein is CASRLTSGSPGETQYF. J is TRBJ2-5 and V is TRBV7-9; 12 bases align to TRBD2. The germline V gene has CDR1 SEHNR and CDR2 FQNEAQ (reference sequence). The CDR3 is made up of 16 amino acids. V gave up 6 bases and J gave up 4 bases; unmatched junction bases: 9.

This clonotype was observed many times. In DNA form, the CDR3 reads TGCAGTGCTAGGGGAACCGGGACTACCTACGAGCAGTACTTC. It yields the protein CSARGTGTTYEQYF. The rearrangement uses TRBV20-1 and TRBJ2-7, with TRBD2 matching over 7 bases. With 3 bases clipped from V and 2 bases from J, the junction kept 7 bases outside the gene matches. The CDR3 totals 14 residues. Germline V gene lookup returns CDR1 DFQATT and CDR2 SNEGSKA (reference sequence).

This clonotype was detected many times. The genes are TRBV29-1 and TRBJ1-3; the D is unclear. The germline V gene encodes CDR1 SQVTM and CDR2 ANQGSEA. The CDR3 sequence is 12 residues long. Trimming cost V 6 bases and J 4 bases, with 10 bases left between them. The CDR3 bases are TGCAGCGTCGGGATAATGGGAAACACCATATATTTT. Residues: CSVGIMGNTIYF.

This chain uses TRBV20-1 with TRBJ1-4; D perhaps matches TRBD1 (5 bases). Per germline, CDR1 DFQATT and CDR2 SNEGSKA (reference sequence). V lost 1 base and J lost 8, with 17 bases in between. CDR3 length: 15 residues. The CDR3 DNA reads as TGCAGTGCTAGAGGTCGTATGGGGGGGAGCGAAAAACTGTTTTTT. Translating it yields CSARGRMGGSEKLFF.

This sequence joins TRBV7-2 and TRBJ2-5, with 8 bases aligning to TRBD2. The CDR3 spans 15 residues. V shed 2 bases and J 2 bases; nucleotides not matched to a gene: 4. Germline CDR1 reads SGHTA; CDR2 reads FQGNSA. DNA of the CDR3: TGTGCCAGCAGCTTAAATAGCGGGGTACAAGAGACCCAGTACTTC. This translates into CASSLNSGVQETQYF.

With respect to this clonotype: A far larger clone is just one base off, so this is likely a read error. The genes are TRBV6-5 and TRBJ2-1; D is possibly TRBD1 or TRBD2 (6 bases each). V lost 2 bases, J lost 10 bases, and 18 bases lay in between. CDR3 length equals 15 residues. Germline V gene lookup returns CDR1 MNHEY and CDR2 SVGAGI. CDR3 in DNA: TGTGCCAGCAGTTACGGAAGCAGGGGAGGCTACGAGCAGTTCTTC. It specifies CASSYGSRGGYEQFF.

Many counts were recorded for this clonotype. This chain links TRBV18 with TRBJ1-2; 8 bases align to TRBD1. The CDR3 consists of 15 residues. Germline CDR1 KGHSH, CDR2 LQKENI. The junction had 8 bases not matched to a gene; V was cut back by 0 bases and J by 8 bases. The chain's CDR3 is CASSPPGDRGRGYTF. CDR3 bases: TGTGCCAGCTCACCACCAGGCGACAGGGGTCGGGGCTACACCTTC.

There are many counts of this clonotype. V is TRBV7-9 and J is TRBJ1-5; no clear D. The germline CDR1 and CDR2 sequences are SEHNR and FQNEAQ (reference sequence). The CDR3 has 14 residues. The V gene lost 10 bases and the J gene lost 2 bases, with 15 bases spanning the gap. CDR3 in DNA: TGTGCCATCTCACCAGGAGCGGGCAATCAGCCCCAGCATTTT. Its protein is CAISPGAGNQPQHF.

This clonotype appeared many times. The V call is TRBV29-1, the J call TRBJ1-1; the D gene is possibly TRBD1 (6 bases). The germline gives CDR1 SQVTM, CDR2 ANQGSEA. The CDR3 is 11 amino acids. The germline V and J ends were trimmed by 7 bases and 4 bases, with 10 bases remaining between them. The CDR3 region has the DNA TGCAGCGGAGGGGGGGGCACTGAAGCTTTCTTT. Residues: CSGGGGTEAFF.

This clonotype was seen repeatedly, ten times or more. This sequence joins TRBV30 and TRBJ1-5, with D unclear. The V gene lost 6 bases and the J gene lost 4 bases, with 10 bases spanning the gap. CDR3 length equals 12 residues. CDR1 and CDR2 from the germline V gene are GTSNPN and SVGIG (reference sequence). CDR3 coding DNA: TGTGCCTGTGGGCAGAAAAATCAGCCCCAGCATTTT. Protein sequence: CACGQKNQPQHF. The full variable domain, rest sourced from reference TRBV30 and TRBJ1-5, is SQTIHQWPATLVQPVGSPLSLECTVEGTSNPNLYWYRQAAGRGLQLLFYSVGIGQISSEVPQNLSASRPQDRQFILSSKKLLLSDSGFYLCACGQKNQPQHFGDGTRLSIL.

In regard to this clonotype: It may be a read error: a sequence one base away is much more abundant. The V gene is TRBV2, the J gene TRBJ2-7; D remains unclear. The V gene's germline CDR1 is SNHLY and CDR2 FYNNEI. The CDR3 runs 14 residues. The DNA of the CDR3 is TGTGTCAGCAGCCTGACTCCTGACTCCTACGAGCAGTACTTC. It is translated as CVSSLTPDSYEQYF.

Many counts were recorded for this clonotype. The rearrangement joins TRBV27 to TRBJ2-6, with no clear D. CDR1 and CDR2 from the germline V gene are MNHEY and SMNVEV (reference sequence). The CDR3 loop spans 16 amino acids. V shed 2 bases and J shed 0 bases, with 8 bases lying between them. The CDR3 sequence is CASSLRLGSGANVLTF. The CDR3 DNA sequence: TGTGCCAGCAGTTTAAGGCTGGGCTCTGGGGCCAACGTCCTGACTTTC. Using reference TRBV27 and TRBJ2-6 for the parts outside the CDR3, the full variable domain is EAQVTQNPRYLITVTGKKLTVTCSQNMNHEYMSWYRQDPGLGLRQIYYSMNVEVTDKGDVPEGYKVSRKEKRNFPLILESPSPNQTSLYFCASSLRLGSGANVLTFGAGSRLTVL.

The chain links TRBV25-1 to TRBJ2-7, with unresolved D. V was cut by 3 bases and J by 0 bases, with 12 bases left in between. From germline, CDR1 is MGHDK and CDR2 SYGVNS. This CDR3 comprises 15 residues. In nucleotides, the CDR3 is TGTGCCAGCAGTGACGGAGACGGAGTCTCCTACGAGCAGTACTTC. This codes for CASSDGDGVSYEQYF.